The 31 T cell receptor beta chains reported below all come from one sample, sequenced in a study of identical twins. Using its own MiXCR run on the 5' RACE reads, TCRdb lists one record per CDR3 protein. The sample lists 350,000 to 450,000 distinct CDR3 sequences, around a sixth occurring once. The sequenced sample was naive T cells sorted from blood. The source is a man aged 50 to 60 in good health.

CDR3 region: CSVRDRGREAFF. CDR3 sequence (DNA): TGCAGCGTGAGGGACAGGGGGAGGGAAGCTTTCTTT. V and J are TRBV29-1 and TRBJ1-1, with TRBD1 matching 11 bases. Trimming removed 6 bases from V and 8 bases from J; junction bases left unmatched: 5. Germline loops: CDR1 SQVTM, CDR2 ANQGSEA. The CDR3 length is 12 residues. Together with reference TRBV29-1 and TRBJ1-1, the CDR3 gives the full variable domain: SAVISQKPSRDICQRGTSLTIQCQVDSQVTMMFWYRQQPGQSLTLIATANQGSEATYESGFVIDKFPISRPNLTFSTLTVSNMSPEDSSIYLCSVRDRGREAFFGQGTRLTVV.

The table lists this clonotype with a few counts. This chain joins TRBV29-1 and TRBJ2-3; 7 nucleotides agree with TRBD1. The V segment lost 7 bases and the J segment 0 bases; nucleotides outside the gene matches: 4. The CDR3 totals 13 residues. CDR1 is SQVTM and CDR2 is ANQGSEA in the germline V gene. CDR3 residues: CSAGQRSTDTQYF. The CDR3 DNA reads as TGCAGCGCGGGACAGCGGAGCACAGATACGCAGTATTTT.

This clonotype was seen many times. The chain combines TRBV12-3 or TRBV12-4 with TRBJ2-3; 7 bases fit TRBD2. This CDR3 comprises 15 residues. The V and J ends lost 7 bases and 4 bases, in that order; junction bases with no gene match: 11. The CDR3 protein is CASTLGGSGADTQYF. Here the CDR3 DNA reads TGTGCCAGCACTCTCGGCGGGAGTGGGGCAGATACGCAGTATTTT.

The J gene is TRBJ2-7, the V gene TRBV18; 9 nucleotides align to TRBD1. This CDR3 is built from 15 residues. The junction had 12 bases not matched to a gene; V was cut back by 3 bases and J by 9 bases. Germline-derived CDR1 and CDR2 are KGHSH and LQKENI. The CDR3 spells CASSPYSDRGFGQYF. The CDR3 DNA sequence: TGTGCCAGCTCACCCTACTCGGACAGGGGATTCGGGCAGTACTTC.

This clonotype was recorded at least ten times. The chain is built from TRBV11-2 and TRBJ2-1, with 10 nucleotides matching TRBD2. In germline, CDR1 is SGHAT, CDR2 FQNNGV. Losses at the gene ends were 5 bases for V and 3 bases for J; bases not matched to a gene: 4. This CDR3 is built from 15 residues. The CDR3 region is CASSQQRGGYNEQFF. CDR3 sequence (DNA): TGTGCCAGCAGCCAACAGCGGGGGGGCTACAATGAGCAGTTCTTC.

This clonotype was counted ten times or more. The V and J genes are TRBV3-1 and TRBJ2-7, with TRBD2 as a possible D gene (7 bases). Looked up from germline, CDR1 is LGHDT and CDR2 is YNNKEL (reference sequence). CDR3 length: 14 amino acids. Trimming took 5 bases from V and 7 from J, leaving 18 bases between them. The CDR3 DNA is TGTGCCAGCAGCGAGGGGGGGGTCGTGGGGGAGCAGTACTTC. Translating it yields CASSEGGVVGEQYF.

The rearrangement joins TRBV29-1 to TRBJ1-1; D may be TRBD1 (6 bases). Trimming stripped 7 bases from V and 4 bases from J, with 13 bases between. Germline V CDR1 and CDR2: SQVTM, ANQGSEA. This CDR3 is built from 12 residues. As DNA, the CDR3 is TGCAGCGCCGGAGGGGGGACCACTGAAGCTTTCTTT. Translated: CSAGGGTTEAFF.

This clonotype was counted many times. V and J are TRBV10-3 and TRBJ2-1; 9 nucleotides line up with TRBD2. This CDR3 is built from 14 residues. The germline V gene has CDR1 ENHRY and CDR2 SYGVKD. The trim removed 4 bases at V and 8 bases at J, leaving 6 bases unmatched. The CDR3: CAISGLAVNYEQFF. The CDR3 region has the DNA TGTGCCATCAGTGGACTAGCGGTTAACTATGAGCAGTTCTTC.

This clonotype has only a few counts. This chain uses TRBV18 with TRBJ2-1, with D possibly being TRBD1 (6 bases). Trimming left V 6 bases short and J 7 bases short, with 16 bases between. The germline V gene has CDR1 KGHSH and CDR2 LQKENI. The CDR3 contains 14 residues. CDR3 sequence: CASSPIAQGNEQFF. The CDR3, as DNA: TGTGCCAGCTCCCCGATAGCGCAGGGGAATGAGCAGTTCTTC.

The V gene is TRBV7-9, the J gene TRBJ1-2; D possibly corresponds to TRBD1 (5 bases). Trimming stripped 0 bases from V and 7 bases from J, with 12 bases between. The CDR3 is 14 residues long. Per the germline V gene, CDR1 is SEHNR and CDR2 is FQNEAQ (reference sequence). CDR3 sequence: CASSLAGTPSGYTF. CDR3 DNA sequence: TGTGCCAGCAGCTTAGCCGGGACCCCCAGTGGCTACACCTTC.

In the case of this clonotype: A much larger clone is a single base away; this may be a read error. The V call is TRBV20-1, the J call TRBJ2-1, with D unclear. The CDR3 runs 12 residues. V was trimmed by 5 bases and J by 9 bases, leaving 14 bases between them. Germline-derived CDR1 and CDR2 are DFQATT and SNEGSKA (reference sequence). CDR3 DNA: TGCAGTGCTCCCGCTCTACACGTTGAGCAGTTCTTC. It specifies CSAPALHVEQFF.

This clonotype was recorded at least ten times. The chain uses TRBV27 and TRBJ1-1, with 7 bases lining up with TRBD1. The germline V gene encodes CDR1 MNHEY and CDR2 SMNVEV (reference sequence). The CDR3 spans 15 residues. J gave up 1 base and V 6 bases, and 8 bases lay outside the gene matches. The CDR3 region is CASSLIRTGNTEAFF. In DNA, the CDR3 is TGTGCCAGCAGCCTAATTAGGACAGGGAACACTGAAGCTTTCTTT.

This clonotype came up many times. The rearrangement joins TRBV5-1 to TRBJ2-1; 8 bases line up with TRBD2. V dropped 3 bases and J dropped 0; count of bases not matched to a gene: 5. Germline CDR1 SGHRS, CDR2 YFSETQ. This CDR3 is 16 amino acids long. DNA of the CDR3: TGCGCCAGCAGCTCAACAAGCGGGAGCTCCTACAATGAGCAGTTCTTC. Translation: CASSSTSGSSYNEQFF. Together with reference TRBV5-1 and TRBJ2-1, the CDR3 gives the full variable domain: KAGVTQTPRYLIKTRGQQVTLSCSPISGHRSVSWYQQTPGQGLQFLFEYFSETQRNKGNFPGRFSGRQFSNSRSEMNVSTLELGDSALYLCASSSTSGSSYNEQFFGPGTRLTVL.

This chain uses TRBV6-5 with TRBJ1-1; D not resolved. CDR3 length equals 12 residues. V lost 5 bases and J 3 bases, leaving 7 bases between the germline ends. Germline CDR1 MNHEY, CDR2 SVGAGI. CDR3: CASSTGYTEAFF. In nucleotides, the CDR3 is TGTGCCAGCAGTACCGGATACACTGAAGCTTTCTTT.

V usage is TRBV5-1 and J usage is TRBJ2-7; TRBD2 agrees at 8 bases. The CDR3 is 14 amino acids. Germline V gives CDR1 SGHRS, CDR2 YFSETQ. V was pared by 2 bases and J by 3 bases, with 4 bases of the junction left unmatched. The CDR3 loop is CASSFGGEGYEQYF. The CDR3 DNA is TGCGCCAGCAGCTTCGGGGGGGAAGGCTACGAGCAGTACTTC.

This clonotype was observed many times. The genes are TRBV9 and TRBJ1-5; D gene uncertain. Germline V gene data show CDR1 as SGDLS and CDR2 as YYNGEE. The CDR3 has 15 residues. The germline V and J ends were trimmed by 0 bases and 5 bases, with 12 bases remaining between them. DNA of the CDR3: TGTGCCAGCAGCGTAGAGCCCGGGTACGATCAGCCCCAGCATTTT. This encodes CASSVEPGYDQPQHF.

A few counts support this clonotype. The chain employs TRBV6-5 and TRBJ1-6; TRBD1 might be the D (5 bases). Trimming took off 2 bases at V and 10 bases at J, with 12 bases between the two ends. Germline V lookup: CDR1 MNHEY, CDR2 SVGAGI. CDR3 length: 14 amino acids. In DNA form, the CDR3 reads TGTGCCAGCAGTTACATCGACAGCGGGTCACCCCTCCACTTT. Protein sequence: CASSYIDSGSPLHF.

The chain uses TRBV11-1 and TRBJ2-3; 16 nucleotides line up with TRBD2. This CDR3 region has 19 residues. With V trimmed by 5 bases and J by 1 base, 9 bases remained unmatched. The germline V gene has CDR1 SGHAT and CDR2 FQDESV (reference sequence). Here the CDR3 DNA reads TGTGCCAGCAGCCGGGGACTAGCGGGAGGGAGGATTCGCACAGATACGCAGTATTTT. Translated, it gives CASSRGLAGGRIRTDTQYF.

This clonotype has ten or more counts. In DNA form, the CDR3 reads TGCAGTGCTAGGTCCTGGACTGGTGTTAGGGAGACCCAGTACTTC. Protein sequence: CSARSWTGVRETQYF. V usage is TRBV20-1 and J usage is TRBJ2-5, with D possibly TRBD2 on 5 matching bases. This CDR3 region has 15 residues. Trimming cost V 3 bases and J 5 bases, with 19 bases left between them. CDR1 is DFQATT and CDR2 is SNEGSKA in the germline V gene (reference sequence).

This clonotype was recorded a few times. The rearrangement joins TRBV15 to TRBJ2-5; D gene unclear. V was cut by 5 bases and J by 1 base, with 17 bases left in between. Germline loops: CDR1 LNHNV, CDR2 YYDKDF (reference sequence). The CDR3 consists of 16 residues. DNA of the CDR3: TGTGCCACCAGCGGCGGAGCGCCCCAGATCCAAGAGACCCAGTACTTC. Encoded protein: CATSGGAPQIQETQYF.

This clonotype has a count of ten or more. This chain uses TRBV6-2 or TRBV6-3 with TRBJ1-6; 7 nucleotides align to TRBD1. The germline CDR1 and CDR2 sequences are MNHEY and SVGEGT. This CDR3 comprises 15 residues. The V and J ends lost 6 bases and 0 bases, in that order; junction bases with no gene match: 2. CDR3 nucleotides: TGTGCCAGCAGGGGACAGAGCTCCTATAATTCACCCCTCCACTTT. This codes for CASRGQSSYNSPLHF.

V and J are TRBV10-2 and TRBJ2-2, with a weak D call TRBD1 (5 bases). The germline V and J ends were trimmed by 4 bases and 4 bases, with 7 bases remaining between them. The CDR3 length is 13 residues. From germline, CDR1 is WSHSY and CDR2 SAAADI. The chain's CDR3 is CASSGTITGELFF. DNA of the CDR3: TGCGCCAGCAGTGGGACAATCACCGGGGAGCTGTTTTTT.

At least ten counts were recorded for this clonotype. V usage is TRBV28 and J usage is TRBJ2-7, with a weak D call TRBD1 (6 bases). The CDR3 runs to 16 residues. Trimming left V 6 bases short and J 7 bases short, with 25 bases between. Germline V gives CDR1 MDHEN, CDR2 SYDVKM. CDR3 sequence reads: CASSSPQGAHEGEQYF. The CDR3 bases are TGTGCCAGCAGCTCCCCACAGGGTGCACACGAGGGAGAGCAGTACTTC.

The chain combines TRBV29-1 with TRBJ2-2; the match to TRBD1 covers 9 bases. Germline lookup yields CDR1 SQVTM and CDR2 ANQGSEA. This CDR3 is 13 amino acids long. The trim removed 7 bases at V and 6 bases at J, leaving 6 bases unmatched. The CDR3 spells CSATGGASGELFF. For the CDR3, the DNA is TGCAGCGCAACAGGGGGCGCATCCGGGGAGCTGTTTTTT.

This clonotype has ten or more counts. The rearrangement joins TRBV5-1 to TRBJ2-3; 10 bases are shared with TRBD1. V dropped 0 bases and J dropped 2; count of bases not matched to a gene: 0. CDR1 and CDR2 (germline): SGHRS, YFSETQ. The CDR3 has 15 amino acids. CDR3 region: CASSLGQGATDTQYF. Here the CDR3 DNA reads TGCGCCAGCAGCTTGGGACAGGGGGCCACAGATACGCAGTATTTT.

The gene calls are TRBV7-2 and TRBJ2-3; 9 bases are shared with TRBD1. CDR3 size: 16 residues. Losses at the gene ends were 5 bases for V and 2 bases for J; bases not matched to a gene: 8. In germline, CDR1 is SGHTA, CDR2 FQGNSA. CDR3: CASSQSGTGHTDTQYF. Here the CDR3 DNA reads TGTGCCAGCAGCCAGTCCGGGACAGGGCACACAGATACGCAGTATTTT.

This clonotype has a count of ten or more. The rearrangement links TRBV7-2 to TRBJ2-5; D perhaps matches TRBD1 (5 bases). Trimming shortened V by 6 bases and J by 4 bases, and 15 bases separated the two germline ends. CDR3 length: 14 amino acids. CDR1 is SGHTA and CDR2 is FQGNSA in the germline V gene. The CDR3 DNA sequence: TGTGCCAGCAGTCTAACAGGAGTACGAGAGACCCAGTACTTC. This encodes CASSLTGVRETQYF.

The rearrangement uses TRBV20-1 and TRBJ1-1, with no clear D. The V and J ends lost 3 bases and 7 bases respectively, with 9 bases between them. Germline V gene data show CDR1 as DFQATT and CDR2 as SNEGSKA (reference sequence). The CDR3 extends over 11 amino acids. The CDR3 sequence is CSASSTVEAFF. DNA of the CDR3: TGCAGTGCTAGTTCTACAGTTGAAGCTTTCTTT.

This rearrangement joins TRBV14 to TRBJ2-2, with 7 bases aligning to TRBD2. CDR1 is SGHDN, CDR2 FVKESK, per germline. The CDR3 totals 17 residues. The junction had 6 bases not matched to a gene; V was cut back by 1 base and J by 1 base. The CDR3 bases are TGTGCCAGCAGCCAAGGATCCTTAGCGGGGAACACCGGGGAGCTGTTTTTT. It is translated as CASSQGSLAGNTGELFF.

Written as DNA, the CDR3 is TGTGCCAGCAGGCCGGGACAGCCCTACGAGCAGTACTTC. It translates to CASRPGQPYEQYF. The chain employs TRBV6-6 and TRBJ2-7; TRBD1 matches at 7 bases. CDR3 length: 13 residues. Unmatched junction bases numbered 4, after V lost 6 bases and J lost 2 bases. Germline assignment: CDR1 MNHNY and CDR2 SVGAGI (reference sequence).

V usage is TRBV6-1 and J usage is TRBJ1-2; D is possibly TRBD1 (5 bases). Trimming left V 6 bases short and J 5 bases short, with 19 bases between. The CDR3 is made up of 15 amino acids. Germline lookup yields CDR1 MNHNS and CDR2 SASEGT. The CDR3, as DNA: TGTGCCAGCAGAAGCACAGGAGCGGAGGGGTATGGCTACACCTTC. It is translated as CASRSTGAEGYGYTF.